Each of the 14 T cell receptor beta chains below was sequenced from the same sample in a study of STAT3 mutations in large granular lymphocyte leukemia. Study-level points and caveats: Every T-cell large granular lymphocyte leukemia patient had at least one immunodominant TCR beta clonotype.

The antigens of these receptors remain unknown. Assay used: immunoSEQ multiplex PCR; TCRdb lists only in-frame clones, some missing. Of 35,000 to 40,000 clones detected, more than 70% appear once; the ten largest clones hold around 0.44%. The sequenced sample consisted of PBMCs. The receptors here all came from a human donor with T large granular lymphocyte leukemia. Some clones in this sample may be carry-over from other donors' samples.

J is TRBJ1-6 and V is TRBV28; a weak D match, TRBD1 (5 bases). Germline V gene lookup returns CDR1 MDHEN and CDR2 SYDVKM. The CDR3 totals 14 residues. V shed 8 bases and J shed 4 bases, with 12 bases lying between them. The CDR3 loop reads CASGGSDYNSPLHF. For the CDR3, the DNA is TGTGCCAGCGGGGGGTCGGATTATAATTCACCCCTCCACTTT.

CDR3 DNA: TGTGCCATCAGTGAAGTGCCCGGGTCCAATTCACCCCTCCACTTT. This gives the protein CAISEVPGSNSPLHF. The chain is built from TRBV10-3 and TRBJ1-6; D uncertain. This CDR3 has 15 amino acids. V was clipped by 3 bases and J by 7 bases, with 13 bases between them. Looked up from germline, CDR1 is ENHRY and CDR2 is SYGVKD.

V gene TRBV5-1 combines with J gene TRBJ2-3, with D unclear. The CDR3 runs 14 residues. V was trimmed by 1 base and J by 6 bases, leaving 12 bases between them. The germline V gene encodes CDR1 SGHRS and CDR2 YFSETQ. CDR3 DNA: TGCGCCAGCAGCTTGATCGGCGGCGTGGATACGCAGTATTTT. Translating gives CASSLIGGVDTQYF.

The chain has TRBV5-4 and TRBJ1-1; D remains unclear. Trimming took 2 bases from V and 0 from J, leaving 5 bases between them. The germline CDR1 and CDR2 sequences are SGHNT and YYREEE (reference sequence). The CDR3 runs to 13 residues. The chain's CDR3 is CASSLRVNTEAFF. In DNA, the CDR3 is TGTGCCAGCAGCTTACGAGTGAACACTGAAGCTTTCTTT.

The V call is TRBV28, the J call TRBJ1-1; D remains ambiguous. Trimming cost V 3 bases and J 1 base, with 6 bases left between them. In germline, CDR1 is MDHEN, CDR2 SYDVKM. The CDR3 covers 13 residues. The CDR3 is CASSFSGNTEAFF. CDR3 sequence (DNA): TGTGCCAGCAGTTTCTCGGGGAACACTGAAGCTTTCTTT.

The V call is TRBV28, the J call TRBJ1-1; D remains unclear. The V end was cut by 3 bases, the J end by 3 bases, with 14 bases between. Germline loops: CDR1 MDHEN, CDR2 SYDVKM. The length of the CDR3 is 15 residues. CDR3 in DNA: TGTGCCAGCAGTTTCCGCTTCCATCGAGACACTGAAGCTTTCTTT. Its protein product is CASSFRFHRDTEAFF.

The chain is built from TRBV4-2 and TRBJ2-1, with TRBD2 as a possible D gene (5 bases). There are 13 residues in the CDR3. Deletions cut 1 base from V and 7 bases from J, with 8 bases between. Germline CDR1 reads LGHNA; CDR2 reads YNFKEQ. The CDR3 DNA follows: TGTGCCAGCAGCCAAGTGGGAGCAAATGAGCAGTTCTTC. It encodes CASSQVGANEQFF.

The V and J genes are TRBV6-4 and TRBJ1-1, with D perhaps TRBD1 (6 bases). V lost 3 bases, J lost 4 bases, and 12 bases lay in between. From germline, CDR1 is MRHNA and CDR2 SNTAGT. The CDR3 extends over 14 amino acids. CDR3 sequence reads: CASSETGTGTEAFF. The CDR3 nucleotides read TGTGCCAGCAGTGAAACAGGGACGGGCACTGAAGCTTTCTTT.

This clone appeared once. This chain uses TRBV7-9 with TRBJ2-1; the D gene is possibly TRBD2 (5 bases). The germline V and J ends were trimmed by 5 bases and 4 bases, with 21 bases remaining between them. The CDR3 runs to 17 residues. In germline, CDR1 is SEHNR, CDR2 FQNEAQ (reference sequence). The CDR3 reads CASSPPPDQTGYNEQFF. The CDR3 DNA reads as TGTGCCAGCAGCCCCCCCCCAGACCAAACGGGATACAATGAGCAGTTCTTC.

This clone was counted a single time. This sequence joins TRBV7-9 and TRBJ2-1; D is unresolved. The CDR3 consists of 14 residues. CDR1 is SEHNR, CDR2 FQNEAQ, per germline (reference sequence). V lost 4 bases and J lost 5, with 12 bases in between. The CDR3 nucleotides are TGTGCCAGCAGCTCCGGCAGTTGGGACAATGAGCAGTTCTTC. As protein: CASSSGSWDNEQFF.

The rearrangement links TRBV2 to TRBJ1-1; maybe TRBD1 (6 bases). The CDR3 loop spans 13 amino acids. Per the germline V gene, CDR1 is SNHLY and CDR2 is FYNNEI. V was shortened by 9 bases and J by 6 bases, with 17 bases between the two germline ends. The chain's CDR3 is CARSEQGSAEAFF. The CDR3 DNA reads TGTGCCAGATCTGAGCAGGGGAGCGCTGAAGCTTTCTTT.

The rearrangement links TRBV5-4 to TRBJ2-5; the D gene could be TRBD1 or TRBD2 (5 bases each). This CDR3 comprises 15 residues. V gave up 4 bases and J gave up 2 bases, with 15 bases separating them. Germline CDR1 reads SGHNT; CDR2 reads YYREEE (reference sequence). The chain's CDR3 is CASSPKRGVQETQYF. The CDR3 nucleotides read TGTGCCAGCAGCCCCAAACGAGGGGTGCAAGAGACCCAGTACTTC.

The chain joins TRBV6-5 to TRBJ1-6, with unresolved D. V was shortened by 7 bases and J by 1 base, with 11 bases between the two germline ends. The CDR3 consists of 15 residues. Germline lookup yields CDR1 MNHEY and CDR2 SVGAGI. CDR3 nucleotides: TGTGCCAGCAAAGCTACATCTTCCTATAATTCACCCCTCCACTTT. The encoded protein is CASKATSSYNSPLHF.

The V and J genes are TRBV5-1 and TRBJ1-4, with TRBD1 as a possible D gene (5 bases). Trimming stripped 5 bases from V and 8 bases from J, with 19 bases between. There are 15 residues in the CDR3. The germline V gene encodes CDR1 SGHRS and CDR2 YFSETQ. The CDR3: CASRKEMGLGEKLFF. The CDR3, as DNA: TGCGCCAGCAGAAAAGAGATGGGGCTTGGGGAAAAACTGTTTTTT.